The clone carrying this T cell receptor beta chain was observed a handful of times. iRepertoire HTBI primers and Arm-PCR of CDR3 regions built TCR beta libraries. TCRdb analysed the multiplex PCR reads with MiXCR anew, one entry per CDR3 protein. The sample has 350,000 to 550,000 distinct CDR3 sequences, approximately 14% seen once. The sample belongs to a study of regulatory T cells in long-lasting Graves disease. Overall study: Graves' patients diagnosed newly had used antithyroid drugs under 3 months.

Specified time point: newly diagnosed GD, antithyroid drugs for less than 3 months. After RNA was extracted from PBMCs, the TCR library was made from it. The CDR3 covers 17 residues. Germline V lookup: CDR1 LGHDT, CDR2 YNNKEL (reference sequence). J was trimmed by 2 bases and V by 0 bases; bases with no gene match: 9. In addition, the sample was reused for a study of T cells in Graves' hyperthyroidism and ophthalmopathy.

Here the sequenced sample was peripheral blood mononuclear cells (PBMCs), taken at new diagnosis, from a patient treated with antithyroid drugs. The rearrangement links TRBV3-1 to TRBJ2-7, with 8 bases fitting TRBD2. The TCR was taken from a woman between 50 and 59 years old with Graves disease. DNA for the CDR3: TGTGCCAGCAGCCAAGATAAGTGGCGGGAGGCCACCTACGAGCAGTACTTC. Protein sequence: CASSQDKWREATYEQYF.